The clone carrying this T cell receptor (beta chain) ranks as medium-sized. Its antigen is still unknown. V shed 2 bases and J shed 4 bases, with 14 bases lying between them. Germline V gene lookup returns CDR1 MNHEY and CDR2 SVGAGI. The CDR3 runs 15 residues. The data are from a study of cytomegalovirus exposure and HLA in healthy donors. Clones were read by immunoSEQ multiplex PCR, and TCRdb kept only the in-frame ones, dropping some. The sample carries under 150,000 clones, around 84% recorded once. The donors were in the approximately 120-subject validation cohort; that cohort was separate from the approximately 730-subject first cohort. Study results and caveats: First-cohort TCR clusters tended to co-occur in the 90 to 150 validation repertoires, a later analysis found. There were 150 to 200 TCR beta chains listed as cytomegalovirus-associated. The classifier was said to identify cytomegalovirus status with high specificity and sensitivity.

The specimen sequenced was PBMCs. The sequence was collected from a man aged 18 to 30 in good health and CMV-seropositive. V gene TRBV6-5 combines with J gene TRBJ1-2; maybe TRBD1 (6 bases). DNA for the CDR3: TGTGCCAGCAGTTACGCCACCGGGACATCCTATGGCTACACCTTC. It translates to CASSYATGTSYGYTF.